A selection of T cell receptor beta chains follows, all from one sample in a study of cytotoxic CD8 clonotypes in ibrutinib-treated CLL. Sequencing used immunoSEQ multiplex PCR; TCRdb keeps in-frame clones, though not all of them. In the table there are some 17,000 clones, over 70% of which are singletons. The specimen comprised PBMCs, sampled before ibrutinib treatment. The receptors originated from a human donor with chronic lymphocytic leukemia. Each CDR3 is given with its conserved first and last residue. D genes are given only for firm matches. Size is stated for part of the rows, as once, few or many counts, or as a class when the clone is expanded.

TRBJ1-1,TRBV27,.,.,CASSLGQVNTEAFF,TGTGCCAGCAGCCTCGGGCAAGTGAACACTGAAGCTTTCTTT
TRBJ2-1,TRBV6-5,.,.,CAAGSKAGTYNEQFF,TGTGCCGCTGGGTCTAAGGCGGGGACTTACAATGAGCAGTTCTTC
TRBJ1-5,TRBV28,once,.,CASSFRGGFDGNQPQHF,TGTGCCAGCAGTTTTAGGGGAGGTTTTGATGGCAATCAGCCCCAGCATTTT
TRBJ2-1,TRBV18,.,.,CASSPREDNEQFF,TGTGCCAGCTCACCACGGGAGGACAATGAGCAGTTCTTC
TRBJ2-1,TRBV28,.,TRBD2,CASSSLAGAGNEQFF,TGTGCCAGCAGTTCGTTAGCGGGAGCAGGAAATGAGCAGTTCTTC
TRBJ2-6,TRBV9,once,.,CASSVVKGSHSGANVLTF,TGTGCCAGCAGCGTAGTAAAGGGTTCGCATTCTGGGGCCAACGTCCTGACTTTC
TRBJ1-1,TRBV6-5,.,.,CASSPVGTEAFF,TGTGCCAGCAGCCCCGTTGGTACTGAAGCTTTCTTT
TRBJ2-4,TRBV7-2,.,.,CASSPLSGEDIQYF,TGTGCCAGCAGCCCGCTCAGTGGGGAAGACATTCAGTACTTC
TRBJ2-3,TRBV7-2,.,TRBD1,CASRGQTTDTQYF,TGTGCCAGCAGGGGACAGACCACAGATACGCAGTATTTT
TRBJ2-2,TRBV30,.,.,CAWSEDWGNTGELFF,TGTGCCTGGAGCGAGGACTGGGGGAACACCGGGGAGCTGTTTTTT
TRBJ2-7,TRBV30,.,TRBD1,CACRQGEYEQYF,TGTGCCTGCCGACAGGGGGAGTACGAGCAGTACTTC
TRBJ2-1,TRBV7-6,.,TRBD2,CASSFPGTSGSICEQFF,TGTGCCAGCAGCTTCCCCGGGACTAGCGGGAGTATCTGTGAGCAGTTCTTC
TRBJ2-7,TRBV19,.,TRBD2,CASRQRTSGTYEQYF,TGTGCCAGTAGACAAAGGACTAGCGGGACCTACGAGCAGTACTTC
TRBJ1-4,TRBV23-1,.,.,CASRLKEHPERANEKLFF,TGCGCCAGCAGGCTCAAAGAACACCCGGAGAGGGCTAATGAAAAACTGTTTTTT
TRBJ1-4,TRBV28,.,.,CASSFRKEKLFF,TGTGCCAGCAGTTTTCGAAAGGAAAAACTGTTTTTT
TRBJ1-1,TRBV15,.,.,CATSRGGDRRTTEAFF,TGTGCCACCAGCAGAGGGGGGGACCGACGGACCACTGAAGCTTTCTTT
TRBJ2-5,TRBV7-2,.,TRBD2,CASSPRTSGPNRRETQYF,TGTGCCAGCAGCCCGAGGACTAGCGGGCCAAATAGAAGAGAGACCCAGTACTTC
TRBJ2-3,TRBV19,once,.,CASTVSGGQVSSTDTQYF,TGTGCCAGTACCGTTAGCGGAGGCCAAGTCAGTAGCACAGATACGCAGTATTTT
TRBJ2-4,TRBV7-6,.,TRBD2,CASSLEAGGWHIQYF,TGTGCCAGCAGCTTAGAGGCGGGAGGGTGGCACATTCAGTACTTC
TRBJ1-2,TRBV7-2,.,TRBD1,CASSPRVGGGDYTF,TGTGCCAGCAGCCCTAGGGTGGGAGGGGGCGACTACACCTTC
TRBJ1-4,TRBV7-2,.,.,CASSSSATNEKLFF,TGTGCCAGCAGCTCCAGTGCAACTAATGAAAAACTGTTTTTT
TRBJ1-1,TRBV27,.,TRBD1,CASSAMTGGRTEAFF,TGTGCCAGCAGTGCCATGACAGGGGGCAGGACTGAAGCTTTCTTT
TRBJ2-3,TRBV28,.,.,CASSLAGKSTDTQYF,TGTGCCAGCAGTTTAGCAGGGAAGAGCACAGATACGCAGTATTTT
TRBJ1-1,TRBV27,.,.,CASSSPLTQRNTEAFF,TGTGCCAGCAGTTCCCCCTTGACACAAAGAAACACTGAAGCTTTCTTT
TRBJ1-1,TRBV6-5,.,.,CASSRLWDTEAFF,TGTGCCAGCAGCCGCCTATGGGACACTGAAGCTTTCTTT
TRBJ1-5,TRBV2,.,.,CASSQPGASSPQHF,TGTGCCAGCAGTCAACCCGGGGCCTCCTCGCCCCAGCATTTT
TRBJ1-2,TRBV28,.,.,CASRLQGSDGYTF,TGTGCCAGCAGATTACAGGGATCGGATGGCTACACCTTC
TRBJ1-1,TRBV10-2,once,.,CASSEQGGTEAFF,TGCGCCAGCAGTGAACAGGGCGGCACTGAAGCTTTCTTT
TRBJ1-2,TRBV19,.,.,CASSPLTGFYGYTF,TGTGCCAGTAGTCCATTGACAGGATTCTATGGCTACACCTTC
TRBJ2-4,TRBV5-1,.,.,CASSGGTGETKNIQYF,TGCGCCAGCAGCGGTGGGACGGGGGAAACCAAAAACATTCAGTACTTC
TRBJ2-3,TRBV4-3,.,TRBD2,CASSQSSGSIYTQYF,TGCGCCAGCAGCCAATCCAGCGGGAGCATATATACGCAGTATTTT
TRBJ1-5,TRBV28,.,.,CASAGGISSNQPQHF,TGTGCCAGCGCGGGGGGCATCTCGAGCAATCAGCCCCAGCATTTT
TRBJ1-1,TRBV14,.,TRBD1,CASSQGGTVLSEAFF,TGTGCCAGCAGCCAAGGGGGGACAGTACTTTCTGAAGCTTTCTTT
TRBJ1-2,TRBV6-5,.,.,CASSPQGGGYTF,TGTGCCAGCAGCCCGCAGGGAGGTGGCTACACCTTC
TRBJ2-7,TRBV7-9,.,.,CASSLPTDSYEQYF,TGTGCCAGCAGCTTGCCGACGGACTCCTACGAGCAGTACTTC
TRBJ2-3,TRBV6-1,.,.,CASSEESAMGTQYF,TGTGCCAGCAGTGAAGAAAGCGCGATGGGTACGCAGTATTTT
TRBJ2-6,TRBV28,.,.,CASRGGAGANVLTF,TGTGCCAGCAGGGGCGGCGCTGGGGCCAACGTCCTGACTTTC
TRBJ2-3,TRBV5-1,.,TRBD2,CASSARGGSADTQYF,TGCGCCAGCAGCGCCCGGGGCGGGAGCGCAGATACGCAGTATTTT
TRBJ2-7,TRBV28,once,TRBD2,CASSRSSGRGGKTYEQYF,TGTGCCAGCAGCCGCTCTAGCGGGAGGGGTGGTAAGACCTACGAGCAGTACTTC
TRBJ2-7,TRBV4-1,.,TRBD2,CASSLEPSGSTYEQYF,TGCGCCAGCAGCCTAGAGCCTAGCGGGAGCACCTACGAGCAGTACTTC
TRBJ1-5,TRBV5-1,few,TRBD1,CASSPGTGGGPQHF,TGCGCCAGCAGCCCCGGGACAGGGGGAGGGCCCCAGCATTTT
TRBJ1-5,TRBV5-4,.,TRBD1,CASSLGLRGAGGRGNQPQHF,TGTGCCAGCAGCTTGGGGCTACGCGGGGCAGGGGGAAGGGGCAATCAGCCCCAGCATTTT
TRBJ2-1,TRBV10-3,.,TRBD2,CAISDPVGGSGNEQFF,TGTGCCATCAGTGACCCAGTAGGCGGGAGTGGCAATGAGCAGTTCTTC